Below are 27 T cell receptor beta chains sequenced from a single sample in a study of cytomegalovirus exposure and HLA in healthy donors. The table came from immunoSEQ multiplex PCR; TCRdb's copy has only in-frame clones and leaves some out. This table holds 210,000 or so clones, approximately 86% found once. The sequencing input was PBMCs. These TCRs come from a woman aged 18-29 years in good health and CMV-seronegative.

This clone has only a few counts. This sequence joins TRBV2 and TRBJ1-1; D is possibly TRBD1 (5 bases). Germline V gene sequence: CDR1 SNHLY, CDR2 FYNNEI. Trimming took off 4 bases at V and 0 bases at J, with 6 bases between the two ends. This CDR3 has 13 amino acids. For the CDR3, the DNA is TGTGCCAGCAGTGGGACACTGAACACTGAAGCTTTCTTT. Protein: CASSGTLNTEAFF.

This clone was observed once. The rearrangement joins TRBV5-4 to TRBJ2-7; tentative D call: TRBD2 (6 bases). The CDR3 covers 14 residues. V lost 4 bases and J 0 bases, leaving 11 bases between the germline ends. Per germline, CDR1 SGHNT and CDR2 YYREEE (reference sequence). The CDR3 nucleotides are TGTGCCAGCAGCGACATGGGACTCTCCTACGAGCAGTACTTC. Residues: CASSDMGLSYEQYF.

The chain has TRBV30 and TRBJ2-7; no clear D. The CDR3 sequence is 11 residues long. The germline V gene has CDR1 GTSNPN and CDR2 SVGIG (reference sequence). V was shortened by 2 bases and J by 2 bases, with 4 bases between the two germline ends. The CDR3 DNA follows: TGTGCCTGGAGTATAGCCTACGAGCAGTACTTC. Residues: CAWSIAYEQYF.

The J gene is TRBJ1-4, the V gene TRBV28; tentative D call: TRBD1 (5 bases). The CDR3 spans 14 residues. Looked up from germline, CDR1 is MDHEN and CDR2 is SYDVKM. V gave up 6 bases and J gave up 8 bases, with 16 bases separating them. CDR3 DNA: TGTGCCAGCAGGCCGGGGGGGAGGGGAGAAAAACTGTTTTTT. Encoded protein: CASRPGGRGEKLFF.

V gene TRBV27 combines with J gene TRBJ1-2; D is undetermined. Germline CDR1 reads MNHEY; CDR2 reads SMNVEV (reference sequence). There are 15 residues in the CDR3. The V gene lost 7 bases and the J gene lost 2 bases, with 17 bases spanning the gap. The CDR3 DNA is TGTGCCAGCACCTCCTGGTTGCGGGGAAACTATGGCTACACCTTC. Protein product: CASTSWLRGNYGYTF.

Written as DNA, the CDR3 is TGTGCCAGCAGCTTACGTCCCAGGGGGCGTACCGGGGAGCTGTTTTTT. It is translated as CASSLRPRGRTGELFF. The chain couples TRBV11-2 to TRBJ2-2; TRBD1 agrees at 8 bases. This CDR3 comprises 16 residues. Germline lookup yields CDR1 SGHAT and CDR2 FQNNGV. Trimming at V came to 2 bases and at J to 5 bases, leaving 7 bases not matched to a gene.

This chain connects TRBV28 to TRBJ1-3; D is uncertain. Trimming pared 1 base from V and 0 bases from J, leaving 13 bases between. CDR1 MDHEN and CDR2 SYDVKM come from the germline V gene. CDR3 length equals 17 residues. CDR3 nucleotides: TGTGCCAGCAGTTTATTACCGGGTGTAAGCTCTGGAAACACCATATATTTT. This codes for CASSLLPGVSSGNTIYF.

This clone is a singleton in its sample. J is TRBJ1-2 and V is TRBV28; maybe TRBD1 (5 bases). V lost 1 base and J 8 bases, leaving 17 bases between the germline ends. Germline CDR1 reads MDHEN; CDR2 reads SYDVKM. The CDR3 length is 15 residues. The CDR3 sequence is CASSLSWGKGGGYTF. The CDR3 DNA is TGTGCCAGCAGTTTATCTTGGGGGAAGGGAGGAGGCTACACCTTC.

The V and J genes are TRBV6-5 and TRBJ2-7; no reliable D call. The V and J ends lost 0 bases and 2 bases respectively, with 14 bases between them. The germline V gene encodes CDR1 MNHEY and CDR2 SVGAGI. The CDR3 extends over 16 amino acids. The CDR3 loop is CASSYSNLGRAYEQYF. The CDR3 nucleotides read TGTGCCAGCAGTTACTCGAATTTGGGCAGAGCCTACGAGCAGTACTTC.

CDR3 coding DNA: TGTGCCAGCAGTGAAATCGTCGGGAACGAGCAGTACTTC. Amino acid sequence: CASSEIVGNEQYF. The gene calls are TRBV2 and TRBJ2-7; the D gene is possibly TRBD2 (5 bases). CDR3 size: 13 residues. In germline, CDR1 is SNHLY, CDR2 FYNNEI. V lost 2 bases, J lost 5 bases, and 10 bases lay in between. Full variable domain (outside the CDR3, taken from reference TRBV2 and TRBJ2-7): EPEVTQTPSHQVTQMGQEVILRCVPISNHLYFYWYRQILGQKVEFLVSFYNNEISEKSEIFDDQFSVERPDGSNFTLKIRSTKLEDSAMYFCASSEIVGNEQYFGPGTRLTVT.

The rearrangement links TRBV7-2 to TRBJ2-2; the match to TRBD2 covers 8 bases. The V gene's germline CDR1 is SGHTA and CDR2 FQGNSA. The CDR3 extends over 17 amino acids. V lost 2 bases, J lost 6 bases, and 11 bases stayed unmatched. The CDR3 here is CASSLRPGTRVAGELFF. CDR3 in DNA: TGTGCCAGCAGCTTAAGACCCGGGACTAGGGTGGCCGGGGAGCTGTTTTTT.

The chain couples TRBV27 to TRBJ2-1; 9 bases match TRBD2. The germline gives CDR1 MNHEY, CDR2 SMNVEV (reference sequence). V lost 4 bases to trimming and J lost 8 bases; unmatched junction nucleotides: 6. The CDR3 runs 14 residues. The CDR3, as DNA: TGTGCCAGCAGTTCGGGTAGCGGGAGATATGAGCAGTTCTTC. It yields the protein CASSSGSGRYEQFF.

The rearrangement joins TRBV2 to TRBJ2-3, with TRBD1 as a possible D gene (5 bases). V dropped 5 bases and J dropped 0 bases, with 15 bases sitting between them. The CDR3 has 16 amino acids. Germline CDR1 reads SNHLY; CDR2 reads FYNNEI. CDR3 residues: CASSKSPAGSTDTQYF. CDR3 bases: TGTGCCAGCAGTAAGTCCCCGGCAGGGAGCACAGATACGCAGTATTTT.

The J gene is TRBJ2-1, the V gene TRBV4-1, with D maybe TRBD1 (6 bases). The CDR3 contains 18 residues. Germline V gene sequence: CDR1 MGHRA, CDR2 YSYEKL. The V and J ends lost 1 base and 3 bases respectively, with 19 bases between them. CDR3 DNA: TGCGCCAGCAGCCAAGGAGGGGGTAGGGGCGCGCGCTACAATGAGCAGTTCTTC. This gives the protein CASSQGGGRGARYNEQFF.

The V gene is TRBV19, the J gene TRBJ1-4; 7 positions match TRBD1. V lost 6 bases, J lost 4 bases, and 2 bases stayed unmatched. CDR1 is LNHDA, CDR2 SQIVND, per germline (reference sequence). The CDR3 sequence is 13 residues long. The CDR3 nucleotides are TGTGCCAGTAGCAACAGGGGTAATGAAAAACTGTTTTTT. Translated, it gives CASSNRGNEKLFF.

This sequence joins TRBV28 and TRBJ1-5; 8 nucleotides line up with TRBD1. The CDR3 runs to 14 residues. V gave up 11 bases and J gave up 7 bases; unmatched junction bases: 13. Germline values: CDR1 MDHEN, CDR2 SYDVKM. As DNA, the CDR3 is TGTGCCGGTAAACCAGGGGGCTCGGCCCAGCCCCAGCATTTT. Its translation: CAGKPGGSAQPQHF.

The rearrangement uses TRBV5-4 and TRBJ2-5; TRBD1 matches at 7 bases. Germline V gene lookup returns CDR1 SGHNT and CDR2 YYREEE (reference sequence). The ends lost 4 bases at V and 6 bases at J; junction bases unmatched: 12. The CDR3 loop spans 15 amino acids. The CDR3 is CASSSWDSLSQTQYF. The CDR3 bases are TGTGCCAGCAGCAGCTGGGACAGTTTGTCGCAGACCCAGTACTTC.

This clone turned up a few times. CDR3 coding DNA: TGTGCCAGCACTGTACTCTCGGGTTCAAACACAGATACGCAGTATTTT. Residues: CASTVLSGSNTDTQYF. J is TRBJ2-3 and V is TRBV6-4; D gene ambiguous. Trimming took off 7 bases at V and 2 bases at J, with 19 bases between the two ends. CDR3 length: 16 amino acids. CDR1 is MRHNA, CDR2 SNTAGT, per germline.

The V call is TRBV10-1, the J call TRBJ1-1, with D perhaps matching TRBD1 (5 bases). Per germline, CDR1 WNHNN and CDR2 SYGVQD (reference sequence). The CDR3 runs 14 residues. V gave up 3 bases and J gave up 0 bases, with 8 bases separating them. The DNA of the CDR3 is TGCGCCAGCAGTGAAAAGGGGCTGAACACTGAAGCTTTCTTT. Residues: CASSEKGLNTEAFF.

This chain joins TRBV11-2 and TRBJ2-1, with a tentative D call TRBD2 (7 bases). Germline assignment: CDR1 SGHAT and CDR2 FQNNGV. This CDR3 contains 16 residues. The V end was cut by 3 bases, the J end by 0 bases, with 12 bases between. This CDR3 reads CASSLRGEGSYNEQFF. The CDR3 DNA is TGTGCCAGCAGCTTGAGGGGGGAGGGCTCCTACAATGAGCAGTTCTTC. Drawing the rest from reference TRBV11-2 and TRBJ2-1, the complete variable domain is EAGVAQSPRYKIIEKRQSVAFWCNPISGHATLYWYQQILGQGPKLLIQFQNNGVVDDSQLPKDRFSAERLKGVDSTLKIQPAKLEDSAVYLCASSLRGEGSYNEQFFGPGTRLTVL.

The chain recombines TRBV2 with TRBJ2-7; no definite D call. The CDR3 has 14 residues. Trimming removed 10 bases from V and 0 bases from J, with 16 bases in between. CDR1 is SNHLY and CDR2 is FYNNEI in the germline V gene. The CDR3 DNA sequence: TGTGCCATTGCAGGTCGCAATATCTCCTACGAGCAGTACTTC. It is translated as CAIAGRNISYEQYF.

This clone was observed a few times. The chain recombines TRBV7-9 with TRBJ2-1, with D possibly TRBD2 on 6 matching bases. Germline-derived CDR1 and CDR2 are SEHNR and FQNEAQ (reference sequence). V shed 4 bases and J shed 9 bases, with 16 bases lying between them. This CDR3 is built from 14 residues. The CDR3 loop is CASSWSGGMGEQFF. The CDR3 nucleotides read TGTGCCAGCAGCTGGAGTGGCGGGATGGGTGAGCAGTTCTTC.

This clone showed up just once. This rearrangement joins TRBV9 to TRBJ1-1, with 7 bases fitting TRBD1. Germline loops: CDR1 SGDLS, CDR2 YYNGEE. CDR3 size: 13 residues. The J segment lost 7 bases and the V segment lost 3 bases, leaving 6 bases of the junction unmatched. CDR3 sequence reads: CASSEGAQLEAFF. For the CDR3, the DNA is TGTGCCAGCAGCGAGGGGGCACAGCTTGAAGCTTTCTTT.

The rearrangement links TRBV28 to TRBJ2-7; D is possibly TRBD1 (6 bases). This CDR3 spans 14 amino acids. Germline CDR1 is MDHEN and CDR2 is SYDVKM. V lost 3 bases to trimming and J lost 2 bases, with 11 bases between them. This chain's CDR3 is CASSFIGGPYEQYF. The CDR3 nucleotides are TGTGCCAGCAGTTTTATTGGGGGCCCCTACGAGCAGTACTTC.

The table lists this clone with a few counts. V is TRBV29-1 and J is TRBJ2-1; the match to TRBD1 covers 8 bases. In germline, CDR1 is SQVTM, CDR2 ANQGSEA. V gave up 6 bases and J gave up 0 bases; unmatched junction bases: 28. The length of the CDR3 is 22 residues. CDR3 DNA: TGCAGCGTAAACCGACCGGGTTCGGACAGGGTGATAGGTTCGAGCTCCTACAATGAGCAGTTCTTC. It codes for CSVNRPGSDRVIGSSSYNEQFF.

The chain employs TRBV28 and TRBJ1-1; weak D call: TRBD1 (5 bases). Germline V gene sequence: CDR1 MDHEN, CDR2 SYDVKM. The V and J ends lost 3 bases and 5 bases respectively, with 13 bases between them. There are 14 residues in the CDR3. The CDR3 is CASSFQGGGTEAFF. CDR3 nucleotide sequence: TGTGCCAGCAGTTTTCAGGGAGGTGGGACTGAAGCTTTCTTT.

This rearrangement joins TRBV5-1 to TRBJ1-2, with TRBD1 matching over 10 bases. This CDR3 comprises 15 residues. Per germline, CDR1 SGHRS and CDR2 YFSETQ. The trim removed 4 bases at V and 6 bases at J, leaving 9 bases unmatched. The CDR3 bases are TGCGCCAGCAGCCCGGGACCGGGACAGGGGCATGGCTACACCTTC. It translates to CASSPGPGQGHGYTF.